This entry describes one T cell receptor (beta chain). Its antigen is undetermined. The sample comes from a study of T cell responses to AZD1222 COVID-19 vaccine. General study points: Possibly, clonal diversity was underestimated; donors were largely white British and included more females. Two doses of AZD1222 preceded a rise in Spike-specific TCR breadth and depth. Only a handful of AZD1222 recipients tested seropositive at baseline.

TCRdb keeps only in-frame clones here, not all; method: immunoSEQ multiplex PCR. The repertoire holds over 100,000 clones, with over 80% as singletons. Germline V gene data show CDR1 as MNHEY and CDR2 as SMNVEV (reference sequence). The CDR3 is made up of 14 amino acids. The V and J ends lost 8 bases and 3 bases, in that order; junction bases with no gene match: 9. This receptor was taken from an adult in good health. The chain uses TRBV27 and TRBJ1-2, with TRBD1 matching over 7 bases. The sample was peripheral blood, taken on day 0 of AZD1222 vaccination. CDR3 nucleotides: TGTGCCAGCGGATCCCGGGACAGTGACTATGGCTACACCTTC. It encodes CASGSRDSDYGYTF.